This T cell receptor (beta chain) was obtained from a study of blood T cells in healthy people across ages. On this clonotype itself: What it binds is unknown.

Germline values: CDR1 MGHRA, CDR2 YSYEKL. This CDR3 has 15 amino acids. The V end was cut by 0 bases, the J end by 4 bases, with 13 bases between. Study-level results: Older individuals had lower TCR beta diversity per million T cells (the decline was roughly linear).

Alongside a J-beta primer mix, a sample-barcoded 5' primer served in a second PCR lasting 7 to 11 cycles. Each CDR3 protein gets one entry after TCRdb re-called the 5' RACE reads with MiXCR. The sample carries roughly 1.4 million distinct CDR3 sequences, almost 60% recorded once. The chain recombines TRBV4-1 with TRBJ2-7; TRBD2 might be the D (5 bases). The sequence came from a man aged 18 to 29 in good health. Sample: blood. This CDR3 is CASSQDYPGLYEQYF. The CDR3, as DNA: TGCGCCAGCAGCCAAGATTATCCGGGGTTATACGAGCAGTACTTC.